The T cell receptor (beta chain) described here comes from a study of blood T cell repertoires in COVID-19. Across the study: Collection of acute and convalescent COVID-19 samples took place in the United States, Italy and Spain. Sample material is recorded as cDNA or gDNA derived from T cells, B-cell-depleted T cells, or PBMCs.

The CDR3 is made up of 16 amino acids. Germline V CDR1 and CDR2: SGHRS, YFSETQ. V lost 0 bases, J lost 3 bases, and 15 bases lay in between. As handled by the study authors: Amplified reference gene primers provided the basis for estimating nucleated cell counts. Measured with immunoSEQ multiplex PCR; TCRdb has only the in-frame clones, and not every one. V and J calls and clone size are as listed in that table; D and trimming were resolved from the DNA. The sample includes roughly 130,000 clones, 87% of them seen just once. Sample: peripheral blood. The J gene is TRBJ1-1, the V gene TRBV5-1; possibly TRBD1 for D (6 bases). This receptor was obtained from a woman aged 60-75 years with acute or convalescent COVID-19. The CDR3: CASSLDGGRRDTEAFF. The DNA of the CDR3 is TGCGCCAGCAGCTTGGACGGGGGGCGGCGGGACACTGAAGCTTTCTTT.